The 23 T cell receptor beta chains below come from one sample, sequenced in a study of blood T cells in healthy people across ages. A second roughly 6 to 11 cycle PCR used barcoded and J-beta primers. Each CDR3 protein is one row after TCRdb ran MiXCR on the 5' RACE reads. This sample carries about 810,000 distinct CDR3 sequences, approximately 35% of them seen once, and the ten largest clones take roughly 13%. The sample consisted of blood. Receptors were obtained from a man aged 18-30 years in good health.

For this clonotype: At one boundary the junction diverges from the germline segment, which might be a read error. This chain's CDR3 is CTSSQNSGEQFF. CDR3 nucleotide sequence: TGCACCAGCAGCCAAAACTCGGGGGAGCAGTTCTTC. This rearrangement joins TRBV5-1 to TRBJ2-1, with D maybe TRBD2 (5 bases). The CDR3 has 12 residues. Per the germline V gene, CDR1 is SGHRS and CDR2 is YFSETQ.

V and J are TRBV20-1 and TRBJ2-3; D is unresolved. This CDR3 region has 12 residues. Germline V gene data show CDR1 as DFQATT and CDR2 as SNEGSKA (reference sequence). V lost 4 bases and J lost 2, with 7 bases in between. The CDR3 nucleotides read TGCAGTGCTAAGATCAACACAGATACGCAGTATTTT. As protein: CSAKINTDTQYF.

A remark on this clonotype: A much bigger clone sits one base away, suggesting this may be a read error. This sequence joins TRBV12-3 or TRBV12-4 and TRBJ2-7; D might be TRBD1 (6 bases). The CDR3 covers 15 residues. The V end was cut by 4 bases, the J end by 2 bases, with 15 bases between. The CDR3 DNA is TGTGCCAGCAGTTCGGTAGGGACATCTACCTACGAGCAGTACTTC. Translated, it gives CASSSVGTSTYEQYF.

On this clonotype itself: This may be a read error: a much more frequent sequence differs by one nucleotide. The CDR3 nucleotides are TGCAGTGCCCCCCTGACTAGCGGCCAATCCTACAATGAGCAGTACTTC. Its translation is CSAPLTSGQSYNEQYF. The chain recombines TRBV20-1 with TRBJ2-7; 9 bases map to TRBD2. CDR1 is DFQATT, CDR2 SNEGSKA, per germline (reference sequence). This CDR3 is 16 amino acids long. V dropped 6 bases and J dropped 7; count of bases not matched to a gene: 19.

The chain recombines TRBV9 with TRBJ1-2, with TRBD1 matching over 8 bases. V lost 5 bases and J lost 3; bases outside the gene matches: 15. The germline V gene has CDR1 SGDLS and CDR2 YYNGEE. The CDR3 has 17 residues. Here the CDR3 reads CASRRLLDRALDYGYTF. CDR3 in DNA: TGTGCCAGCAGAAGGTTACTGGACAGGGCCTTGGACTATGGCTACACCTTC.

This chain uses TRBV7-2 with TRBJ2-1; D is possibly TRBD1 or TRBD2 (5 bases each). Germline CDR1 SGHTA, CDR2 FQGNSA. The germline V and J ends were trimmed by 5 bases and 14 bases, with 28 bases remaining between them. The CDR3 is 16 residues long. The CDR3 region is CASSPLQRDPAVDEFF. In DNA form, the CDR3 reads TGTGCCAGCAGCCCTCTTCAACGGGACCCCGCCGTCGACGAGTTCTTC.

This clonotype turned up a few times. The chain has TRBV7-2 and TRBJ2-1; D is perhaps TRBD2 (6 bases). This CDR3 comprises 16 residues. V was cut by 5 bases and J by 0 bases, with 14 bases left in between. The germline V gene has CDR1 SGHTA and CDR2 FQGNSA. DNA of the CDR3: TGTGCCAGCAGCCTCCGGGGGTACAGCTCCTACAATGAGCAGTTCTTC. This gives the protein CASSLRGYSSYNEQFF.

The chain joins TRBV4-2 to TRBJ1-2; D not resolved. The CDR3 has 16 residues. In germline, CDR1 is LGHNA, CDR2 YNFKEQ. V gave up 0 bases and J gave up 4 bases, with 15 bases separating them. CDR3: CASSQDQPGSLYGYTF. In nucleotides, the CDR3 is TGTGCCAGCAGCCAAGATCAACCGGGGTCCCTCTATGGCTACACCTTC.

This clonotype has ten or more counts. V gene TRBV5-1 combines with J gene TRBJ2-1; possibly TRBD1 for D (7 bases). This CDR3 region has 18 residues. Trimming removed 4 bases at V and 5 bases at J, with 25 bases between. The V gene's germline CDR1 is SGHRS and CDR2 YFSETQ. The CDR3 loop reads CASSRAGYRGSGHNEQFF. The CDR3 DNA reads as TGCGCCAGCAGCCGGGCGGGGTACAGGGGATCCGGCCACAATGAGCAGTTCTTC.

This sequence joins TRBV30 and TRBJ2-5; D ambiguous. Germline lookup yields CDR1 GTSNPN and CDR2 SVGIG (reference sequence). The CDR3 is 11 amino acids. Trimming removed 1 base from V and 5 bases from J, with 5 bases in between. CDR3 in amino acids: CAWSGSETQYF. The DNA of the CDR3 is TGTGCCTGGAGTGGGTCGGAGACCCAGTACTTC. Looking up the rest from reference TRBV30 and TRBJ2-5 gives the full variable domain: SQTIHQWPATLVQPVGSPLSLECTVEGTSNPNLYWYRQAAGRGLQLLFYSVGIGQISSEVPQNLSASRPQDRQFILSSKKLLLSDSGFYLCAWSGSETQYFGPGTRLLVL.

This clonotype was observed at least ten times. This chain links TRBV10-3 with TRBJ2-7; D is unclear. The V and J ends lost 2 bases and 3 bases respectively, with 8 bases between them. The CDR3 has 13 amino acids. Germline CDR1 ENHRY, CDR2 SYGVKD. In nucleotides, the CDR3 is TGTGCCATCAGTGAGCCCACAGACTACGAGCAGTACTTC. Translation: CAISEPTDYEQYF.

This clonotype was detected a few times. The chain employs TRBV9 and TRBJ2-3; D is unresolved. Trimming left V 1 base short and J 4 bases short, with 7 bases between. CDR3 length: 13 residues. Germline CDR1 and CDR2: SGDLS and YYNGEE. Written as DNA, the CDR3 is TGTGCCAGCAGCGTATCCCGAGCAGATACGCAGTATTTT. Protein product: CASSVSRADTQYF.

This clonotype was observed at least ten times. This chain links TRBV27 with TRBJ2-1; TRBD2 matches at 8 bases. Per the germline V gene, CDR1 is MNHEY and CDR2 is SMNVEV (reference sequence). The CDR3 contains 15 residues. V dropped 4 bases and J dropped 2; count of bases not matched to a gene: 4. In nucleotides, the CDR3 is TGTGCCAGCAGTTCTCGGGGGGGAACCTACAATGAGCAGTTCTTC. This codes for CASSSRGGTYNEQFF.

The CDR3, as DNA: TGTGCCAGCACCTGGGGGAGCTCCTACAATGAGCAGTACTTC. Its translation: CASTWGSSYNEQYF. The chain has TRBV12-3 or TRBV12-4 and TRBJ2-1, with D perhaps assigned TRBD1 or TRBD2 (5 bases each). The J call may be wrong; the DNA end is better matched by TRBJ2-7. The CDR3 consists of 14 residues.

A few counts support this clonotype. The chain joins TRBV6-5 to TRBJ1-1, with D maybe TRBD1 (6 bases). This CDR3 is 15 amino acids long. Germline-derived CDR1 and CDR2 are MNHEY and SVGAGI. Trimming took 6 bases from V and 3 from J, leaving 17 bases between them. The CDR3 protein is CASRIAQGFYTEAFF. The CDR3, as DNA: TGTGCCAGCAGAATAGCTCAGGGGTTTTACACTGAAGCTTTCTTT.

V is TRBV12-3 or TRBV12-4 and J is TRBJ1-4; D is perhaps TRBD1 (6 bases). The ends were cut back, 7 bases at V and 2 bases at J, with 14 bases in the middle. The CDR3 is 15 amino acids. The CDR3 nucleotides are TGTGCCAGCAACGAAAGGGGGTTTACTAATGAAAAACTGTTTTTT. Translating it yields CASNERGFTNEKLFF.

This clonotype was counted a few times. V gene TRBV20-1 combines with J gene TRBJ2-1, with 15 bases that match TRBD2. V dropped 0 bases and J dropped 10; count of bases not matched to a gene: 4. This CDR3 has 15 amino acids. The germline V gene encodes CDR1 DFQATT and CDR2 SNEGSKA (reference sequence). In nucleotides, the CDR3 is TGCAGTGCTAGAGATCCAGGACTAGCGGGGGGGGAGCAGTTCTTC. This codes for CSARDPGLAGGEQFF.

This clonotype was seen a handful of times. In DNA, the CDR3 is TGTGCCAGCAGTATAGACGGGACGAGCCAAGAGACCCAGTACTTC. Translated, it gives CASSIDGTSQETQYF. The genes are TRBV12-3 or TRBV12-4 and TRBJ2-5; D may match TRBD1 or TRBD2 (5 bases each). CDR3 length: 15 amino acids. The ends were cut back, 5 bases at V and 1 base at J, with 14 bases in the middle.

The V call is TRBV5-1, the J call TRBJ2-7; no clear D gene. Germline values: CDR1 SGHRS, CDR2 YFSETQ. V gave up 0 bases and J gave up 7 bases, with 17 bases separating them. The CDR3 is 15 amino acids. The CDR3 DNA is TGCGCCAGCAGCTTGGCCATCATGCCCGACAATGAGCAGTACTTC. Translating gives CASSLAIMPDNEQYF. The full variable domain, in which reference TRBV5-1 and TRBJ2-7 provide the parts outside the CDR3, is KAGVTQTPRYLIKTRGQQVTLSCSPISGHRSVSWYQQTPGQGLQFLFEYFSETQRNKGNFPGRFSGRQFSNSRSEMNVSTLELGDSALYLCASSLAIMPDNEQYFGPGTRLTVT.

The gene calls are TRBV7-2 and TRBJ2-3; D assignment may be TRBD1 or TRBD2 (5 bases each). CDR1 and CDR2 (germline): SGHTA, FQGNSA. The CDR3 is made up of 17 amino acids. Trimming left V 3 bases short and J 6 bases short, with 22 bases between. CDR3 sequence: CASSFRVSPSRGDTQYF. The CDR3 DNA follows: TGTGCCAGCAGCTTCAGGGTTTCACCCTCTAGAGGGGATACGCAGTATTTT.

This clonotype showed up just a few times. The chain couples TRBV5-1 to TRBJ2-3; a possible D gene is TRBD1 (5 bases). Germline CDR1 and CDR2: SGHRS and YFSETQ. The germline V and J ends were trimmed by 5 bases and 4 bases, with 11 bases remaining between them. This CDR3 has 13 residues. Here the CDR3 DNA reads TGCGCCAGCAGGTCAGGGCCGGCAGATACGCAGTATTTT. Its protein product is CASRSGPADTQYF.

The chain uses TRBV20-1 and TRBJ1-2, with no clear D. This CDR3 contains 13 residues. Germline-derived CDR1 and CDR2 are DFQATT and SNEGSKA (reference sequence). Trimming took off 1 base at V and 3 bases at J, with 9 bases between the two ends. CDR3 nucleotide sequence: TGCAGTGCTAGAGGCGGCCTCTACTATGGCTACACCTTC. Translation: CSARGGLYYGYTF.

Here the CDR3 DNA reads TGTGCCAGCAGGCGAGCGGGGGCTGAGCAGTTCTTC. Translation: CASRRAGAEQFF. The chain uses TRBV6-6 and TRBJ2-1; 8 bases align to TRBD2. Trimming cost V 6 bases and J 9 bases; bases outside gene matches: 4. Germline lookup yields CDR1 MNHNY and CDR2 SVGAGI (reference sequence). The CDR3 runs to 12 residues.